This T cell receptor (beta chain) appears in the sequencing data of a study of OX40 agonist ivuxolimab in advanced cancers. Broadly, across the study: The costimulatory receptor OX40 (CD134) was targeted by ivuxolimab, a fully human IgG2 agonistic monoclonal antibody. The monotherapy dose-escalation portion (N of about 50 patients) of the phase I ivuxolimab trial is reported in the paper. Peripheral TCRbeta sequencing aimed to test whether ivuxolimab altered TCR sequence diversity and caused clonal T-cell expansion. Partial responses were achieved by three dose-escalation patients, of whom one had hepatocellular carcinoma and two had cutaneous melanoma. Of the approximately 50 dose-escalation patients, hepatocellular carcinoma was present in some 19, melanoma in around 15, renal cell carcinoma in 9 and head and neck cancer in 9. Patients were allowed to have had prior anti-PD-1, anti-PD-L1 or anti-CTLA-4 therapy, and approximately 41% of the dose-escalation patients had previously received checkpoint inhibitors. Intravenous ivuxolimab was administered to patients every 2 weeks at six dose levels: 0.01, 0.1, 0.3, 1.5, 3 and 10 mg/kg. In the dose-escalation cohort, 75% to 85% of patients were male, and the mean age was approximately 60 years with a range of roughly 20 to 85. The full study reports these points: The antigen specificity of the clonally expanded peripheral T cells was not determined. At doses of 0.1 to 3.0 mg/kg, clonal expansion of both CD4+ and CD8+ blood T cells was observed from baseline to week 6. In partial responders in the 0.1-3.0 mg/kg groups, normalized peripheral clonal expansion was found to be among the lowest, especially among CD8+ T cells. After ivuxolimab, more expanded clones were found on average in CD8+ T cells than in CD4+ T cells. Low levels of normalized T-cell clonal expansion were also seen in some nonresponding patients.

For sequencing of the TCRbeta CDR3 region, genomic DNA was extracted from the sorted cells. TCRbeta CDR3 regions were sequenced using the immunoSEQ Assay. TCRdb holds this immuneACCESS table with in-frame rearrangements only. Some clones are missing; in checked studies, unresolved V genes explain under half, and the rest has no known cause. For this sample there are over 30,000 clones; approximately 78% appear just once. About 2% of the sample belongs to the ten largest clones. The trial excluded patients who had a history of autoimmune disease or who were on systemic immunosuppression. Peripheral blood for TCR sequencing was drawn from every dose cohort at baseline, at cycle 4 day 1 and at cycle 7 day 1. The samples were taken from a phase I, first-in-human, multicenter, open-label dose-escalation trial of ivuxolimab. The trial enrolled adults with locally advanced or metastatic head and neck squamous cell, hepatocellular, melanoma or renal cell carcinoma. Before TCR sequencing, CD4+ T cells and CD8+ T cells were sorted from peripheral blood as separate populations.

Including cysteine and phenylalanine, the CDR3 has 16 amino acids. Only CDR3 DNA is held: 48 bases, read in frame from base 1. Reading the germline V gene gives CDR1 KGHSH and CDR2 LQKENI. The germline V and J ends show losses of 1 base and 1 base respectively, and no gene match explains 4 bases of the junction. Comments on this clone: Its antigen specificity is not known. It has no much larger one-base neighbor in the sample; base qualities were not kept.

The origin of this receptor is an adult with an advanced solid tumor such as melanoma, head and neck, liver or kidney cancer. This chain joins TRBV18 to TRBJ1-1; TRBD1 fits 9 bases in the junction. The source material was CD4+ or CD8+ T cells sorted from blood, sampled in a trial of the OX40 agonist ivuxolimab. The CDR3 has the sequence CASSPRGQGSNTEAFF. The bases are TGTGCCAGCTCACCACGAGGACAGGGGTCGAACACTGAAGCTTTCTTT.